A single sample is the source of the 20 T cell receptor beta chains below, sequenced in a study of cytomegalovirus exposure and HLA in healthy donors. The PCR made use of 60 Vbeta and 13 Jbeta primers. The table came from immunoSEQ multiplex PCR; TCRdb's copy has only in-frame clones and leaves some out. The repertoire has 150,000 to 200,000 clones, roughly 78% of them found once; the top ten carry around 7%. The sample was PBMCs. These receptors were obtained from a middle-aged man in good health and CMV-seropositive.

V is TRBV2 and J is TRBJ1-5, with TRBD1 as a possible D gene (6 bases). CDR3 length: 14 amino acids. Deletions cut 4 bases from V and 4 bases from J, with 11 bases between. CDR1 SNHLY and CDR2 FYNNEI come from the germline V gene. CDR3 sequence (DNA): TGTGCCAGCAGTGTCGACAGGAAGAATCAGCCCCAGCATTTT. Its translation is CASSVDRKNQPQHF. Complete variable domain (other parts from reference TRBV2 and TRBJ1-5): EPEVTQTPSHQVTQMGQEVILRCVPISNHLYFYWYRQILGQKVEFLVSFYNNEISEKSEIFDDQFSVERPDGSNFTLKIRSTKLEDSAMYFCASSVDRKNQPQHFGDGTRLSIL.

CDR3 sequence reads: CASSVRGDGITEAFF. In nucleotides, the CDR3 is TGTGCCAGCAGCGTCAGGGGGGACGGAATCACTGAAGCTTTCTTT. This sequence joins TRBV6-1 and TRBJ1-1; 7 positions match TRBD1. CDR3 size: 15 residues. Germline loops: CDR1 MNHNS, CDR2 SASEGT. J was trimmed by 4 bases and V by 6 bases; bases with no gene match: 11.

This chain links TRBV7-2 with TRBJ1-3, with D perhaps TRBD1 (6 bases). V lost 1 base and J lost 1, with 17 bases in between. The CDR3 covers 18 residues. Germline assignment: CDR1 SGHTA and CDR2 FQGNSA. DNA of the CDR3: TGTGCCAGCAGCTTAGATGCCTTTGGCAGGGGATCTGGAAACACCATATATTTT. It is translated as CASSLDAFGRGSGNTIYF.

The rearrangement links TRBV7-6 to TRBJ2-5; the match to TRBD1 covers 7 bases. The CDR3 runs to 16 residues. The ends lost 3 bases at V and 5 bases at J; junction bases unmatched: 12. Germline CDR1 is SGHVS and CDR2 is FNYEAQ. For the CDR3, the DNA is TGTGCCAGCAGCTTCCGAGGACAGGCACGCTGGGAGACCCAGTACTTC. Protein: CASSFRGQARWETQYF.

Note on this clone: The sample holds other DNA sequences that translate to the same CDR3. This chain links TRBV27 with TRBJ2-1; D might be TRBD2 (6 bases). The CDR3 extends over 12 amino acids. From germline, CDR1 is MNHEY and CDR2 SMNVEV (reference sequence). Deletions cut 5 bases from V and 7 bases from J, with 9 bases between. This chain's CDR3 is CASSPTRNEQFF. CDR3 DNA: TGTGCCAGCAGTCCGACTAGGAATGAGCAGTTCTTC.

This clone was counted between two and nine times. The chain links TRBV6-4 to TRBJ2-1, with D perhaps matching TRBD1 (6 bases). This CDR3 is 14 amino acids long. The V and J ends lost 6 bases and 8 bases respectively, with 17 bases between them. Germline V lookup: CDR1 MRHNA, CDR2 SNTAGT. CDR3 sequence (DNA): TGTGCCAGCAGCCCTATACAGGGTATAGATGAGCAGTTCTTC. Protein product: CASSPIQGIDEQFF.

The V and J genes are TRBV7-9 and TRBJ2-7; D uncertain. Germline assignment: CDR1 SEHNR and CDR2 FQNEAQ (reference sequence). Trimming shortened V by 1 base and J by 4 bases, and 14 bases separated the two germline ends. This CDR3 comprises 15 residues. The CDR3 loop is CASSLVPPEAYEQYF. DNA of the CDR3: TGTGCCAGCAGCTTAGTACCCCCTGAGGCATACGAGCAGTACTTC. The variable domain in full, completed from reference TRBV7-9 and TRBJ2-7, reads DTGVSQNPRHKITKRGQNVTFRCDPISEHNRLYWYRQTLGQGPEFLTYFQNEAQLEKSRLLSDRFSAERPKGSFSTLEIQRTEQGDSAMYLCASSLVPPEAYEQYFGPGTRLTVT.

The chain uses TRBV7-2 and TRBJ2-7; TRBD1 might be the D (5 bases). The CDR3 is 15 amino acids. The V end lost 4 bases, the J end lost 4 bases, and 17 bases lay between the germline ends. Germline-derived CDR1 and CDR2 are SGHTA and FQGNSA. CDR3 DNA sequence: TGTGCCAGCAGCTCGATCAGGGTGGGTGCGTACGAGCAGTACTTC. Translating gives CASSSIRVGAYEQYF. Variable domain in full (rest from reference TRBV7-2 and TRBJ2-7): GAGVSQSPSNKVTEKGKDVELRCDPISGHTALYWYRQSLGQGLEFLIYFQGNSAPDKSGLPSDRFSAERTGGSVSTLTIQRTQQEDSAVYLCASSSIRVGAYEQYFGPGTRLTVT.

The V gene is TRBV19, the J gene TRBJ2-1; TRBD1 aligns across 9 bases. Germline V gene lookup returns CDR1 LNHDA and CDR2 SQIVND (reference sequence). V lost 4 bases to trimming and J lost 2 bases; unmatched junction nucleotides: 12. CDR3 length: 18 residues. CDR3 coding DNA: TGTGCCAGTAGTAAGGGACAGGGACTCTCTTCGACCTACAATGAGCAGTTCTTC. As protein: CASSKGQGLSSTYNEQFF.

For the CDR3, the DNA is TGTGCCAGCAGCCCCCTACAGGGACCCTCGTATGGCTACACCTTC. Translation: CASSPLQGPSYGYTF. The V and J genes are TRBV7-9 and TRBJ1-2; TRBD1 might be the D (6 bases). Germline V gene sequence: CDR1 SEHNR, CDR2 FQNEAQ (reference sequence). V lost 5 bases to trimming and J lost 5 bases, with 18 bases between them. The CDR3 contains 15 residues.

V usage is TRBV9 and J usage is TRBJ2-1; D is unresolved. V was trimmed by 3 bases and J by 8 bases, leaving 15 bases between them. The CDR3 runs to 14 residues. Germline V gene lookup returns CDR1 SGDLS and CDR2 YYNGEE. The CDR3 DNA follows: TGTGCCAGCAGCGGTCGGTCCAACCGCGATGAGCAGTTCTTC. It yields the protein CASSGRSNRDEQFF. The full variable domain, its missing parts supplied by reference TRBV9 and TRBJ2-1, is DSGVTQTPKHLITATGQRVTLRCSPRSGDLSVYWYQQSLDQGLQFLIQYYNGEERAKGNILERFSAQQFPDLHSELNLSSLELGDSALYFCASSGRSNRDEQFFGPGTRLTVL.

The count of this clone is one. This chain connects TRBV11-1 to TRBJ1-1; D call uncertain. Germline V CDR1 and CDR2: SGHAT, FQDESV (reference sequence). The CDR3 sequence is 13 residues long. V was shortened by 1 base and J by 2 bases, with 5 bases between the two germline ends. In DNA form, the CDR3 reads TGTGCCAGCAGCTTAGGCAGAAACACTGAAGCTTTCTTT. Its translation is CASSLGRNTEAFF.

The chain is built from TRBV5-4 and TRBJ2-7; the match to TRBD1 covers 11 bases. The V and J ends lost 5 bases and 6 bases, in that order; junction bases with no gene match: 10. The CDR3 runs to 15 residues. The V gene's germline CDR1 is SGHNT and CDR2 YYREEE (reference sequence). CDR3 region: CASSPLGQGASEQYF. Written as DNA, the CDR3 is TGTGCCAGCAGTCCATTAGGACAGGGGGCCAGCGAGCAGTACTTC. Full variable domain (outside the CDR3, taken from reference TRBV5-4 and TRBJ2-7): ETGVTQSPTHLIKTRGQQVTLRCSSQSGHNTVSWYQQALGQGPQFIFQYYREEENGRGNFPPRFSGLQFPNYSSELNVNALELDDSALYLCASSPLGQGASEQYFGPGTRLTVT.

The chain has TRBV5-6 and TRBJ1-1, with D possibly matching TRBD1 (5 bases). This CDR3 region has 16 residues. Trimming pared 2 bases from V and 1 base from J, leaving 15 bases between. Germline CDR1 SGHDT, CDR2 YYEEEE. CDR3 DNA: TGTGCCAGCAGCTTTAGGCTGCCAGGGCGGAACACTGAAGCTTTCTTT. Translation: CASSFRLPGRNTEAFF.

V and J are TRBV7-3 and TRBJ1-2; TRBD1 might be the D (5 bases). Germline loops: CDR1 SGHTA, CDR2 FQGTGA. Trimming removed 1 base at V and 10 bases at J, with 13 bases between. This CDR3 is built from 13 residues. The CDR3 spells CASSLMGLTDYTF. As DNA, the CDR3 is TGTGCCAGCAGCTTAATGGGACTGACTGACTACACCTTC.

This chain uses TRBV6-6 with TRBJ1-1, with TRBD1 matching 9 bases. V was clipped by 2 bases and J by 5 bases; unmatched bases: 9. CDR1 is MNHNY and CDR2 is SVGAGI in the germline V gene (reference sequence). The CDR3 sequence is 16 residues long. As DNA, the CDR3 is TGTGCCAGCAGTTACCCGGGACAGGGTATGAGAACTGAAGCTTTCTTT. It codes for CASSYPGQGMRTEAFF.

This clone appeared a single time. This chain links TRBV5-1 with TRBJ1-3, with 10 bases that match TRBD1. The CDR3 contains 17 residues. Germline V lookup: CDR1 SGHRS, CDR2 YFSETQ. Trimming removed 2 bases from V and 5 bases from J; junction bases left unmatched: 10. The CDR3, as DNA: TGCGCCAGCAGCTTTGGACCGGGACAGGGGTTCAGAAACACCATATATTTT. This sequence encodes CASSFGPGQGFRNTIYF.

This chain links TRBV7-6 with TRBJ2-1; 7 bases are shared with TRBD2. The CDR3 consists of 15 residues. V trimming: 6 bases; J trimming: 3 bases; junction bases outside the gene matches: 8. Germline V gene lookup returns CDR1 SGHVS and CDR2 FNYEAQ. The CDR3 DNA reads as TGTGCCAGCAGTAACCTAGCGGTTAACTACAATGAGCAGTTCTTC. This encodes CASSNLAVNYNEQFF.

The chain uses TRBV29-1 and TRBJ2-1; TRBD1 agrees at 10 bases. This CDR3 comprises 15 residues. V lost 1 base, J lost 4 bases, and 4 bases stayed unmatched. Germline V CDR1 and CDR2: SQVTM, ANQGSEA. In DNA form, the CDR3 reads TGCAGCGTTGAAGCCCCGGGACAGGGGTACAATGAGCAGTTCTTC. It codes for CSVEAPGQGYNEQFF.

The chain uses TRBV9 and TRBJ2-3; 10 nucleotides align to TRBD1. CDR1 is SGDLS and CDR2 is YYNGEE in the germline V gene. The CDR3 spans 17 residues. J lost 2 bases, V lost 4 bases, and 10 bases had no gene match. CDR3 in amino acids: CASSSSDRGIFTDTQYF. For the CDR3, the DNA is TGTGCCAGCAGCTCCTCGGACAGGGGGATTTTCACAGATACGCAGTATTTT.